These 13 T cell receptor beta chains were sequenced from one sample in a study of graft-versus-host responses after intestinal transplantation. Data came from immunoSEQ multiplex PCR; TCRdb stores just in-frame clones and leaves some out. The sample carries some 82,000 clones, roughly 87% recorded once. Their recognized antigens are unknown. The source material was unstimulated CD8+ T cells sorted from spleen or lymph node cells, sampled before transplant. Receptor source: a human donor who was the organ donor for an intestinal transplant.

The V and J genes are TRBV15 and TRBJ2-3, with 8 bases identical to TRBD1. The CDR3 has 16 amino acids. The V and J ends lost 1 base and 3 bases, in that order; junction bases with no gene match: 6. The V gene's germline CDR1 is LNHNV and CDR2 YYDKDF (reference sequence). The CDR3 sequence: CATSRGTGGGTDTQYF. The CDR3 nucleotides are TGTGCCACCAGCAGAGGCACAGGGGGAGGTACAGATACGCAGTATTTT.

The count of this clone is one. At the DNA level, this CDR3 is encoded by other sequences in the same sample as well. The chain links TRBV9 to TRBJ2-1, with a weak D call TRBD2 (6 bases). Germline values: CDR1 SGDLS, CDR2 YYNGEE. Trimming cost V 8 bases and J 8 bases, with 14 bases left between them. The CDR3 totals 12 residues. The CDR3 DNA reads TGTGCCAGTAGTGGGGCTAGCGATGAGCAGTTCTTC. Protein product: CASSGASDEQFF.

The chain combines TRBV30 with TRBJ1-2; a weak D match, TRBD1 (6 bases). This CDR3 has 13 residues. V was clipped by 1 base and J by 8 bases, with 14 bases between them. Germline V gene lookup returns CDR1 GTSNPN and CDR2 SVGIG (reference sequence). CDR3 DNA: TGTGCCTGGAGTGGAGGGGGACTGCGAGGCTACACCTTC. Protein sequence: CAWSGGGLRGYTF.

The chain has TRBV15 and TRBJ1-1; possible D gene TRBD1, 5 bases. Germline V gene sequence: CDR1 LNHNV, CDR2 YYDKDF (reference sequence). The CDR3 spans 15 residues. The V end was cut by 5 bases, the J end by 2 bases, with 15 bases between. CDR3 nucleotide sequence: TGTGCCACCAGCGATACAAAGGGGAGTAACACTGAAGCTTTCTTT. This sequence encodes CATSDTKGSNTEAFF. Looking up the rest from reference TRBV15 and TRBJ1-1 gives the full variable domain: DAMVIQNPRYQVTQFGKPVTLSCSQTLNHNVMYWYQQKSSQAPKLLFHYYDKDFNNEADTPDNFQSRRPNTSFCFLDIRSPGLGDTAMYLCATSDTKGSNTEAFFGQGTRLTVV.

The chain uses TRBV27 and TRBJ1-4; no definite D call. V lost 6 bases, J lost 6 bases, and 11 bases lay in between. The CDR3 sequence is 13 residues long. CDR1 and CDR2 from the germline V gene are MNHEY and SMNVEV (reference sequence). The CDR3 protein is CASRPLGDEKLFF. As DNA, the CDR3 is TGTGCCAGCAGGCCGCTTGGGGATGAAAAACTGTTTTTT.

The chain's CDR3 is CASGASGTEGEQYF. The CDR3 DNA reads TGCGCCAGCGGGGCCAGCGGGACCGAGGGGGAGCAGTACTTC. The V gene is TRBV10-2, the J gene TRBJ2-7; TRBD2 agrees at 7 bases. This CDR3 has 14 residues. CDR1 and CDR2 from the germline V gene are WSHSY and SAAADI. After removal of 8 bases from V and 7 bases from J, the junction contained 14 bases not matched to a gene.

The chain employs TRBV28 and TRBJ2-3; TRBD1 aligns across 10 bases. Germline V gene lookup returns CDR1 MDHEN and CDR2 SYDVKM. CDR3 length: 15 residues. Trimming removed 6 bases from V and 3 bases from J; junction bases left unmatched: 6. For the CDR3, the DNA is TGTGCCAGCAGAACCGGGACAGGGGTGACAGATACGCAGTATTTT. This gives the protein CASRTGTGVTDTQYF.

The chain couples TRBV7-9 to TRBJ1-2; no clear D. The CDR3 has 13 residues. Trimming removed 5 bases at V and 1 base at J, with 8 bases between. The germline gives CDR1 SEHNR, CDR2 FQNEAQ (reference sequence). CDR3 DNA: TGTGCCAGCAGCCCCGCAGATAACTATGGCTACACCTTC. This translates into CASSPADNYGYTF.

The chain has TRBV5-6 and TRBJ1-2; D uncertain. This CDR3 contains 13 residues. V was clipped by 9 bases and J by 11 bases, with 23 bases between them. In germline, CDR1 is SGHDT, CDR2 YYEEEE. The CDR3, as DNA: TGTGCCACAACTCAGGCAACGAGAATACCATACACCTTC. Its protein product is CATTQATRIPYTF.

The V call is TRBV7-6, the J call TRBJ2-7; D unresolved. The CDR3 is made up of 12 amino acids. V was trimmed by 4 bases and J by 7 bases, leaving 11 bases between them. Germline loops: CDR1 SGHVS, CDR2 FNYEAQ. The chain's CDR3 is CASSSERREQYF. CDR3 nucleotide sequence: TGTGCCAGCAGCTCTGAGAGGCGGGAGCAGTACTTC.

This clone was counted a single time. CDR3 region: CASSLGSPRTSGDNEQFF. CDR3 nucleotides: TGTGCCAGCAGCTTAGGGTCCCCCAGGACTAGCGGGGACAATGAGCAGTTCTTC. The chain is built from TRBV7-9 and TRBJ2-1; 12 bases fit TRBD2. V was clipped by 1 base and J by 5 bases; unmatched bases: 9. The germline V gene has CDR1 SEHNR and CDR2 FQNEAQ (reference sequence). CDR3 length equals 18 residues. The complete variable domain, with remaining parts taken from reference TRBV7-9 and TRBJ2-1, reads DTGVSQNPRHKITKRGQNVTFRCDPISEHNRLYWYRQTLGQGPEFLTYFQNEAQLEKSRLLSDRFSAERPKGSFSTLEIQRTEQGDSAMYLCASSLGSPRTSGDNEQFFGPGTRLTVL.

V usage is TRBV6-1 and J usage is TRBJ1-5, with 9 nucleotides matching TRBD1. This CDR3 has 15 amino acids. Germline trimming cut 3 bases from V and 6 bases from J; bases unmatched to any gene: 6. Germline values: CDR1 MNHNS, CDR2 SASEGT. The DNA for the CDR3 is TGTGCCAGCAGTGACGGGACAGGGATGGGTCAGCCCCAGCATTTT. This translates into CASSDGTGMGQPQHF.

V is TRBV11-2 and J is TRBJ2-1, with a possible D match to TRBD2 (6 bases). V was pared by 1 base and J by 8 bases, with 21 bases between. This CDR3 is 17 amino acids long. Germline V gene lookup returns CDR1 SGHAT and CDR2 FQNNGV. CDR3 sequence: CASSLGVLVAASDEQFF. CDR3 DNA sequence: TGTGCCAGCAGCTTAGGGGTATTGGTAGCAGCTAGCGATGAGCAGTTCTTC.